Below are 30 T cell receptor beta chains sequenced from a single sample in a study of blood T cell repertoires in COVID-19. TCRdb's copy holds only in-frame clones and misses some; the assay was immunoSEQ multiplex PCR. The sample shows about 140,000 clones, 84% of them seen only once. The sequencing sample was made of peripheral blood. The receptors originated from a woman over 75 in a cohort sampled during active or convalescent COVID-19.

The chain links TRBV5-1 to TRBJ2-7; a possible D gene is TRBD2 (5 bases). V was trimmed by 0 bases and J by 6 bases, leaving 10 bases between them. Germline V gene lookup returns CDR1 SGHRS and CDR2 YFSETQ. The CDR3 consists of 13 residues. The CDR3 reads CASSLDLEGEQYV. The CDR3 nucleotides are TGCGCCAGCAGCTTGGATCTCGAGGGCGAGCAGTACGTC.

The chain has TRBV27 and TRBJ1-4; D is ambiguous. The CDR3 is made up of 14 amino acids. Between the trimmed V and J ends, which lost 5 bases and 4 bases, there was a span of 11 bases. Germline V gives CDR1 MNHEY, CDR2 SMNVEV (reference sequence). The DNA for the CDR3 is TGTGCCAGCAGTAAAACAAAATTTAATGAAAAACTGTTTTTT. Encoded protein: CASSKTKFNEKLFF.

The chain uses TRBV7-8 and TRBJ1-5, with 7 positions matching TRBD1. The CDR3 spans 17 residues. Trimming took 5 bases from V and 0 from J; bases not matched to a gene: 10. Per the germline V gene, CDR1 is SGHVS and CDR2 is FQNEAQ. Here the CDR3 DNA reads TGTGCCAGCAGCAAAGAGGGGGCACCCCTTAGCAATCAGCCCCAGCATTTT. Its protein product is CASSKEGAPLSNQPQHF.

A single count supports this clone. CDR3 sequence reads: CSASDPSGALETQYF. The CDR3 bases are TGCAGTGCTAGTGATCCTAGCGGGGCCCTAGAGACCCAGTACTTC. The gene calls are TRBV20-1 and TRBJ2-5; 9 bases match TRBD2. Unmatched junction bases numbered 9, after V lost 3 bases and J lost 4 bases. The CDR3 is made up of 15 amino acids. The germline gives CDR1 DFQATT, CDR2 SNEGSKA (reference sequence).

The sample holds one count of this clone. The J gene is TRBJ1-5, the V gene TRBV27; the D gene is possibly TRBD1 (6 bases). Trimming removed 6 bases at V and 5 bases at J, with 14 bases between. The CDR3 sequence is 14 residues long. Germline CDR1 is MNHEY and CDR2 is SMNVEV (reference sequence). The CDR3 DNA is TGTGCCAGCAGACGTACAGGGTCGTATCAGCCCCAGCATTTT. Its translation is CASRRTGSYQPQHF.

This chain uses TRBV9 with TRBJ2-7; D not resolved. The CDR3 covers 15 residues. Per germline, CDR1 SGDLS and CDR2 YYNGEE. Trimming shortened V by 0 bases and J by 0 bases, and 10 bases separated the two germline ends. CDR3 sequence reads: CASSVDLGSSYEQYF. The CDR3 DNA is TGTGCCAGCAGCGTAGATTTGGGCAGCTCCTACGAGCAGTACTTC. Full variable domain (outside the CDR3, taken from reference TRBV9 and TRBJ2-7): DSGVTQTPKHLITATGQRVTLRCSPRSGDLSVYWYQQSLDQGLQFLIQYYNGEERAKGNILERFSAQQFPDLHSELNLSSLELGDSALYFCASSVDLGSSYEQYFGPGTRLTVT.

The rearrangement joins TRBV6-6 to TRBJ1-6, with a weak D call TRBD1 (6 bases). The CDR3 consists of 15 residues. Germline CDR1 reads MNHNY; CDR2 reads SVGAGI (reference sequence). V was pared by 6 bases and J by 2 bases, with 11 bases between. CDR3 protein: CASRDRDTYNSPLHF. In DNA form, the CDR3 reads TGTGCCAGCAGAGACCGGGACACCTATAATTCACCCCTCCACTTT.

The rearrangement links TRBV2 to TRBJ2-1; TRBD2 matches at 13 bases. The J segment lost 9 bases and the V segment lost 7 bases, leaving 3 bases of the junction unmatched. The CDR3 sequence is 13 residues long. Germline V gene sequence: CDR1 SNHLY, CDR2 FYNNEI. The CDR3 bases are TGTGCCAGCAAACTAGCGGGGGGGCGTGAGCAGTTCTTC. It codes for CASKLAGGREQFF.

The V gene is TRBV6-4, the J gene TRBJ2-3; 7 positions agree with TRBD1. This CDR3 is 14 amino acids long. V dropped 3 bases and J dropped 3; count of bases not matched to a gene: 3. Germline V gene lookup returns CDR1 MRHNA and CDR2 SNTAGT. As DNA, the CDR3 is TGTGCCAGCAGTGAGAGGGGGCGAACAGATACGCAGTATTTT. It encodes CASSERGRTDTQYF.

The V and J genes are TRBV29-1 and TRBJ2-1, with 11 bases that match TRBD2. The CDR3 is made up of 17 amino acids. The V segment lost 5 bases and the J segment 10 bases; nucleotides outside the gene matches: 19. Germline loops: CDR1 SQVTM, CDR2 ANQGSEA. The chain's CDR3 is CSVRKLASGTSGGEQFF. DNA for the CDR3: TGCAGCGTTAGAAAACTGGCATCCGGGACTAGCGGAGGGGAGCAGTTCTTC.

The rearrangement uses TRBV5-1 and TRBJ1-6; the match to TRBD1 covers 7 bases. After removal of 7 bases from V and 8 bases from J, the junction contained 12 bases not matched to a gene. Germline CDR1 is SGHRS and CDR2 is YFSETQ. The CDR3 extends over 15 amino acids. In DNA form, the CDR3 reads TGCGCCAGCCAACAGGGGATACTAGGGGATTCACCCCTCCACTTT. It encodes CASQQGILGDSPLHF.

As DNA, the CDR3 is TGTGCCAGCAGCCCGATGACAGGGGAAGAGACCCAGTACTTC. Translating gives CASSPMTGEETQYF. The rearrangement links TRBV3-1 (or the pseudogene TRBV3-2) to TRBJ2-5; 8 nucleotides match TRBD1. CDR3 length: 14 residues. The V segment lost 4 bases and the J segment 3 bases; nucleotides outside the gene matches: 4. The V gene's germline CDR1 is LGHDT and CDR2 YNNKEL (reference sequence).

The chain carries TRBV21-1 and TRBJ2-7; TRBD2 is the table's D call, not checked against the DNA. TRBV21-1 is a pseudogene. This CDR3 is 16 amino acids long. CDR3 region: CASSPHQRVQSYEQYV. CDR3 DNA sequence: TGTGCCAGCAGCCCCCACCAACGGGTGCAGTCCTACGAGCAGTACGTC.

This clone was detected a few times. This chain connects TRBV5-6 to TRBJ1-1, with 10 bases that match TRBD1. Germline CDR1 SGHDT, CDR2 YYEEEE. This CDR3 is 13 amino acids long. The junction had 5 bases not matched to a gene; V was cut back by 7 bases and J by 5 bases. The CDR3 region is CASRRGQGTEAFF. CDR3 nucleotide sequence: TGTGCCAGCCGGAGGGGACAGGGGACTGAAGCTTTCTTT.

A few counts support this clone. The J gene is TRBJ2-1, the V gene TRBV19; TRBD2 matches at 9 bases. The CDR3 loop spans 20 amino acids. Germline-derived CDR1 and CDR2 are LNHDA and SQIVND (reference sequence). The V and J ends lost 1 base and 0 bases, in that order; junction bases with no gene match: 13. CDR3 sequence: CASSIVGRLAGRNSYNEQFF. The CDR3 DNA reads TGTGCCAGTAGTATAGTCGGGCGGCTAGCGGGGCGGAACTCCTACAATGAGCAGTTCTTC.

V and J are TRBV29-1 and TRBJ1-2, with 9 bases fitting TRBD1. Losses at the gene ends were 1 base for V and 4 bases for J; bases not matched to a gene: 13. The germline V gene has CDR1 SQVTM and CDR2 ANQGSEA. This CDR3 comprises 17 residues. CDR3 nucleotides: TGCAGCGTTGAAGCCCGGGACAGGGAGTCGGCGGCCTATGGCTACACCTTC. Translated: CSVEARDRESAAYGYTF.

This sequence joins TRBV13 and TRBJ2-1; 11 nucleotides agree with TRBD2. The trim removed 6 bases at V and 7 bases at J, leaving 20 bases unmatched. The germline gives CDR1 PRHDT, CDR2 FYEKMQ (reference sequence). The CDR3 length is 19 residues. The DNA for the CDR3 is TGTGCCAGCAGTACCACTCTGGGACTAGCGGTCAGGGGGTGGAATGAGCAGTTCTTC. Protein product: CASSTTLGLAVRGWNEQFF.

CDR3 DNA: TGTGCCACCAGCCGACCGGCCCCCGGGAGGACCCAGTACTTC. This translates into CATSRPAPGRTQYF. The chain carries TRBV15 and TRBJ2-5; a weak D match, TRBD2 (6 bases). Between the trimmed V and J ends, which lost 5 bases and 7 bases, there was a span of 17 bases. The CDR3 contains 14 residues. Germline CDR1 LNHNV, CDR2 YYDKDF (reference sequence).

This rearrangement joins TRBV7-2 to TRBJ1-6; TRBD1 aligns across 7 bases. This CDR3 spans 16 amino acids. Trimming removed 3 bases from V and 10 bases from J; junction bases left unmatched: 12. The germline CDR1 and CDR2 sequences are SGHTA and FQGNSA. The CDR3 DNA sequence: TGTGCCAGCAGCTTCGGGACAGCCCTGCGGGCATCACCCCTCCACTTT. It encodes CASSFGTALRASPLHF.

This sequence joins TRBV7-8 and TRBJ2-1; the match to TRBD2 covers 11 bases. The CDR3 loop spans 16 amino acids. The germline CDR1 and CDR2 sequences are SGHVS and FQNEAQ. V was pared by 5 bases and J by 9 bases, with 12 bases of the junction left unmatched. The CDR3 nucleotides are TGTGCCAGCAGCCCGGGAGGTAGCGGGGGGGCCGGTGAGCAGTTCTTC. It codes for CASSPGGSGGAGEQFF.

The V and J genes are TRBV19 and TRBJ1-6; D remains ambiguous. This CDR3 comprises 13 residues. V lost 5 bases to trimming and J lost 8 bases, with 10 bases between them. Germline CDR1 reads LNHDA; CDR2 reads SQIVND (reference sequence). The CDR3 nucleotides read TGTGCCAGTAGTGCAACTGCGGATTCACCCCTCCACTTT. This gives the protein CASSATADSPLHF.

Only a few counts were recorded for this clone. This chain connects TRBV18 to TRBJ2-1; 13 nucleotides align to TRBD2. J was trimmed by 8 bases and V by 5 bases; bases with no gene match: 6. The CDR3 has 15 amino acids. CDR1 is KGHSH and CDR2 is LQKENI in the germline V gene. The CDR3 region has the DNA TGTGCCAGCTCAGCGAGGACTAGCGGGGGTGATGAGCAGTTCTTC. It is translated as CASSARTSGGDEQFF.

The chain joins TRBV4-1 to TRBJ2-2, with 9 positions matching TRBD1. The CDR3 length is 16 residues. Germline CDR1 MGHRA, CDR2 YSYEKL. Germline trimming cut 4 bases from V and 4 bases from J; bases unmatched to any gene: 7. This CDR3 is CASSLKDRGSTGELFF. CDR3 in DNA: TGCGCCAGCAGCCTTAAAGACAGGGGGAGCACCGGGGAGCTGTTTTTT.

This chain links TRBV30 with TRBJ2-7; D possibly corresponds to TRBD1 (6 bases). Germline V lookup: CDR1 GTSNPN, CDR2 SVGIG (reference sequence). CDR3 length: 12 amino acids. V lost 7 bases to trimming and J lost 6 bases, with 16 bases between them. The CDR3 region is CASRRQAGEQYF. Here the CDR3 DNA reads TGTGCCTCGCGGAGACAGGCAGGCGAGCAGTACTTC.

V usage is TRBV11-2 and J usage is TRBJ2-5; the D gene is possibly TRBD2 (6 bases). This CDR3 region has 13 residues. Looked up from germline, CDR1 is SGHAT and CDR2 is FQNNGV. With 8 bases removed from V and 5 bases from J, the gap between germline ends came to 15 bases. The CDR3 region has the DNA TGTGCCAGCCGGGAGCAACCGGTTGAGACCCAGTACTTC. Protein: CASREQPVETQYF.

The CDR3 nucleotides are TGCGCCAGCAGCTTGGCCGGACAGCTCCGTGGCTACACCTTC. This encodes CASSLAGQLRGYTF. J is TRBJ1-2 and V is TRBV5-1; tentatively, D is TRBD1 (6 bases). Germline assignment: CDR1 SGHRS and CDR2 YFSETQ. This CDR3 comprises 14 residues. V gave up 0 bases and J gave up 7 bases, with 13 bases separating them.

This chain connects TRBV30 to TRBJ1-3; D might be TRBD1 (5 bases). Germline V gene data show CDR1 as GTSNPN and CDR2 as SVGIG (reference sequence). V gave up 3 bases and J gave up 2 bases, with 11 bases separating them. The CDR3 has 14 amino acids. The DNA for the CDR3 is TGTGCCTGGAGCCCGGGACTAACTGGAAACACCATATATTTT. Translated, it gives CAWSPGLTGNTIYF.

This chain joins TRBV3-1 (or the pseudogene TRBV3-2) and TRBJ1-4; 7 nucleotides align to TRBD1. The CDR3 runs 16 residues. J gave up 7 bases and V 0 bases, and 8 bases lay outside the gene matches. From germline, CDR1 is LGHDT and CDR2 YNNKEL (reference sequence). This CDR3 reads CASSQETGTVGEKLFF. The CDR3 DNA follows: TGTGCCAGCAGCCAAGAAACCGGGACAGTAGGTGAAAAACTGTTTTTT.

The genes are TRBV9 and TRBJ2-5; D call uncertain. The CDR3 is made up of 13 amino acids. Germline CDR1 reads SGDLS; CDR2 reads YYNGEE. V was pared by 4 bases and J by 5 bases, with 12 bases between. As DNA, the CDR3 is TGTGCCAGCAGCCCTGAGGTCATCGAGACCCAGTACTTC. It specifies CASSPEVIETQYF. The full variable domain, its missing parts supplied by reference TRBV9 and TRBJ2-5, is DSGVTQTPKHLITATGQRVTLRCSPRSGDLSVYWYQQSLDQGLQFLIQYYNGEERAKGNILERFSAQQFPDLHSELNLSSLELGDSALYFCASSPEVIETQYFGPGTRLLVL.

This sequence joins TRBV7-9 and TRBJ1-2; weak D call: TRBD1 (6 bases). V was pared by 5 bases and J by 11 bases, with 18 bases between. Germline values: CDR1 SEHNR, CDR2 FQNEAQ (reference sequence). This CDR3 spans 13 amino acids. CDR3 residues: CASSPVTQGPYTF. The CDR3, as DNA: TGTGCCAGCAGCCCTGTTACACAGGGACCGTACACCTTC.